This entry lists 27 T cell receptor beta chains sequenced from one sample in a study of T cell responses to AZD1222 COVID-19 vaccine. Sequencing used immunoSEQ multiplex PCR; TCRdb keeps in-frame clones, though not all of them. The table has 95,000 to 110,000 clones, approximately 93% seen once. Specimen: peripheral blood, collected on day 0 of AZD1222 vaccination. These receptors were obtained from an adult in good health.

This chain uses TRBV7-3 with TRBJ2-5; D gene uncertain. This CDR3 is 13 amino acids long. V shed 0 bases and J shed 1 base, with 3 bases lying between them. Per germline, CDR1 SGHTA and CDR2 FQGTGA. The CDR3 DNA reads TGTGCCAGCAGCTTAACCCTCCAAGAGACCCAGTACTTC. Amino acid sequence: CASSLTLQETQYF.

The V and J genes are TRBV6-5 and TRBJ2-7; D not resolved. Between the trimmed V and J ends, which lost 6 bases and 7 bases, there was a span of 10 bases. Germline assignment: CDR1 MNHEY and CDR2 SVGAGI. This CDR3 comprises 11 residues. CDR3 amino acids: CASSPSLEQYF. The CDR3 DNA reads as TGTGCCAGCAGCCCCTCCCTTGAGCAGTACTTC.

This chain uses TRBV5-4 with TRBJ2-1; 10 bases agree with TRBD1. V dropped 6 bases and J dropped 8; count of bases not matched to a gene: 14. The CDR3 totals 16 residues. Germline V gene data show CDR1 as SGHNT and CDR2 as YYREEE (reference sequence). CDR3 loop: CASTPGRGQGFYEQFF. CDR3 sequence (DNA): TGTGCCAGCACCCCGGGTCGGGGACAGGGGTTTTATGAGCAGTTCTTC.

The chain combines TRBV6-2 or TRBV6-3 with TRBJ2-7, with TRBD2 identical over 13 bases. Germline loops: CDR1 MNHEY, CDR2 SVGEGT. The CDR3 totals 17 residues. J was trimmed by 2 bases and V by 8 bases; bases with no gene match: 12. The CDR3 coding sequence is TGTGCCAGCCGCCAGGGACTAGCGGGAACCAAAACCTACGAGCAGTACTTC. As protein: CASRQGLAGTKTYEQYF.

V usage is TRBV6-1 and J usage is TRBJ2-5; TRBD1 matches at 7 bases. V gave up 4 bases and J gave up 3 bases; unmatched junction bases: 11. The CDR3 runs to 16 residues. CDR1 is MNHNS, CDR2 SASEGT, per germline. DNA of the CDR3: TGTGCCAGCAGTGCGGATCCGACAGGGCAGGAAGAGACCCAGTACTTC. The encoded protein is CASSADPTGQEETQYF.

V usage is TRBV2 and J usage is TRBJ2-1; D is perhaps TRBD2 (6 bases). V lost 7 bases to trimming and J lost 4 bases, with 14 bases between them. CDR1 is SNHLY, CDR2 FYNNEI, per germline. The CDR3 runs 14 residues. Written as DNA, the CDR3 is TGTGCCAGCATTCTCCGGGACTTATACAATGAGCAGTTCTTC. Amino acids: CASILRDLYNEQFF.

This chain connects TRBV12-5 to TRBJ1-2, with TRBD1 as a possible D gene (6 bases). This CDR3 is built from 14 residues. V lost 9 bases and J 7 bases, leaving 21 bases between the germline ends. Germline CDR1 and CDR2: LGHNT and FRNRAP. The CDR3 loop is CASRESQGSAGYTF. CDR3 coding DNA: TGTGCTAGCCGCGAATCACAGGGTTCGGCTGGCTACACCTTC.

V and J are TRBV28 and TRBJ1-3; the D gene is possibly TRBD1 (6 bases). The germline V gene encodes CDR1 MDHEN and CDR2 SYDVKM. This CDR3 spans 15 amino acids. Trimming cost V 3 bases and J 0 bases, with 9 bases left between them. The CDR3 sequence: CASSFTGPSGNTIYF. The CDR3 coding sequence is TGTGCCAGCAGTTTTACAGGGCCCTCTGGAAACACCATATATTTT.

V is TRBV3-1 (or the pseudogene TRBV3-2) and J is TRBJ2-7; 10 nucleotides line up with TRBD1. This CDR3 contains 14 residues. The V segment lost 5 bases and the J segment 4 bases; nucleotides outside the gene matches: 5. The germline V gene has CDR1 LGHDT and CDR2 YNNKEL (reference sequence). CDR3 sequence reads: CASSSGTGEYEQYF. As DNA, the CDR3 is TGTGCCAGCAGCTCCGGGACAGGGGAGTACGAGCAGTACTTC.

This chain joins TRBV5-8 and TRBJ2-1; 7 bases match TRBD1. This CDR3 contains 14 residues. Germline V gene sequence: CDR1 SGHTS, CDR2 YDEGEE. The V gene end was trimmed by 4 bases and the J gene end by 6 bases; junction bases not matched to a gene: 7. CDR3 DNA: TGTGCCAGCAGCCTAGACAGGGTGGGCAATGAGCAGTTCTTC. This gives the protein CASSLDRVGNEQFF.

The chain has TRBV7-9 and TRBJ2-1; 7 bases line up with TRBD2. Germline CDR1 and CDR2: SEHNR and FQNEAQ (reference sequence). This CDR3 is 16 amino acids long. Trimming cost V 6 bases and J 1 base; bases outside gene matches: 9. The CDR3 DNA sequence: TGTGCCAGCAGTCAAGGTAGGACTAGGTCCTACAATGAGCAGTTCTTC. This codes for CASSQGRTRSYNEQFF. The full variable domain, with the rest looked up from reference TRBV7-9 and TRBJ2-1, is DTGVSQNPRHKITKRGQNVTFRCDPISEHNRLYWYRQTLGQGPEFLTYFQNEAQLEKSRLLSDRFSAERPKGSFSTLEIQRTEQGDSAMYLCASSQGRTRSYNEQFFGPGTRLTVL.

The chain has TRBV5-1 and TRBJ2-1, with a weak D call TRBD1 (6 bases). The CDR3 contains 11 residues. Between the trimmed V and J ends, which lost 4 bases and 14 bases, there was a span of 13 bases. The germline CDR1 and CDR2 sequences are SGHRS and YFSETQ. The DNA for the CDR3 is TGCGCCAGCAGCCTGGACAGCATCAAGTTCTTC. It translates to CASSLDSIKFF. The complete variable domain, with remaining parts taken from reference TRBV5-1 and TRBJ2-1, reads KAGVTQTPRYLIKTRGQQVTLSCSPISGHRSVSWYQQTPGQGLQFLFEYFSETQRNKGNFPGRFSGRQFSNSRSEMNVSTLELGDSALYLCASSLDSIKFFGPGTRLTVL.

The chain employs TRBV3-1 (or the pseudogene TRBV3-2) and TRBJ2-2; 14 positions agree with TRBD2. The CDR3 has 17 amino acids. The V and J ends lost 5 bases and 9 bases, in that order; junction bases with no gene match: 11. Germline V gene data show CDR1 as LGHDT and CDR2 as YNNKEL (reference sequence). The CDR3 DNA is TGTGCCAGCAGCTTAAAGGGCGGGACTAGCGGGAGACGGGAGCTGTTTTTT. This codes for CASSLKGGTSGRRELFF.

V and J are TRBV5-8 and TRBJ1-1; 7 positions agree with TRBD1. The trim removed 4 bases at V and 6 bases at J, leaving 9 bases unmatched. Germline assignment: CDR1 SGHTS and CDR2 YDEGEE. The length of the CDR3 is 14 residues. The CDR3 protein is CASSLSGQASEAFF. The CDR3 bases are TGTGCCAGCAGCCTAAGCGGACAGGCGTCTGAAGCTTTCTTT.

This clone was counted only a few times. CDR3 in amino acids: CASSPDRRRGYTF. DNA for the CDR3: TGTGCCAGCAGCCCGGACAGGCGTCGGGGCTACACCTTC. The chain is built from TRBV7-8 and TRBJ1-2; 7 nucleotides line up with TRBD1. CDR1 SGHVS and CDR2 FQNEAQ come from the germline V gene. The CDR3 totals 13 residues. The J segment lost 8 bases and the V segment lost 5 bases, leaving 8 bases of the junction unmatched. The full variable domain, rest sourced from reference TRBV7-8 and TRBJ1-2, is GAGVSQSPRYKVAKRGQDVALRCDPISGHVSLFWYQQALGQGPEFLTYFQNEAQLDKSGLPSDRFFAERPEGSVSTLKIQRTQQEDSAVYLCASSPDRRRGYTFGSGTRLTVV.

This clone was seen a single time. The chain combines TRBV5-1 with TRBJ1-3; perhaps TRBD1 as D (6 bases). V shed 4 bases and J shed 2 bases, with 10 bases lying between them. From germline, CDR1 is SGHRS and CDR2 YFSETQ. This CDR3 spans 14 amino acids. The CDR3 sequence is CASSKEGAGNTIYF. CDR3 DNA: TGCGCCAGCAGCAAGGAGGGGGCTGGAAACACCATATATTTT.

The CDR3 region has the DNA TGTGCCAGCAGCTTATACAAAGGGTATGAGCAGTTCTTC. It translates to CASSLYKGYEQFF. The chain couples TRBV7-2 to TRBJ2-1; D remains ambiguous. CDR1 SGHTA and CDR2 FQGNSA come from the germline V gene. V was cut by 2 bases and J by 8 bases, with 10 bases left in between. This CDR3 has 13 residues.

Here the CDR3 DNA reads TGTGCCAGCAGCGTATCAATAGGGGCTAGAGGGGCCCCTGGAAACACCATATATTTT. Amino acid sequence: CASSVSIGARGAPGNTIYF. The chain couples TRBV9 to TRBJ1-3; D is possibly TRBD1 (5 bases). This CDR3 spans 19 amino acids. Germline-derived CDR1 and CDR2 are SGDLS and YYNGEE. The germline V and J ends were trimmed by 1 base and 2 bases, with 22 bases remaining between them.

This sequence joins TRBV5-1 and TRBJ1-2; a weak D match, TRBD1 (5 bases). Trimming shortened V by 0 bases and J by 4 bases, and 10 bases separated the two germline ends. There are 14 residues in the CDR3. Germline V gives CDR1 SGHRS, CDR2 YFSETQ. The CDR3 DNA sequence: TGCGCCAGCAGCTTGGCAGGGTACGGCTATGGCTACACCTTC. It is translated as CASSLAGYGYGYTF.

The CDR3: CASSLGWDDTQYF. The CDR3 DNA is TGTGCCAGCAGTTTAGGGTGGGATGATACGCAGTATTTT. The V call is TRBV12-3 or TRBV12-4, the J call TRBJ2-3; D unclear. V gave up 1 base and J gave up 6 bases, with 8 bases separating them. The CDR3 is made up of 13 amino acids.

For the CDR3, the DNA is TGTGCCAGTAAAAACCCGGGACAGGGGAACTATGGCTACACCTTC. Protein: CASKNPGQGNYGYTF. The chain couples TRBV19 to TRBJ1-2, with TRBD1 matching over 10 bases. Germline V gives CDR1 LNHDA, CDR2 SQIVND (reference sequence). The length of the CDR3 is 15 residues. V lost 7 bases and J lost 2; bases outside the gene matches: 7. The complete variable domain, with remaining parts taken from reference TRBV19 and TRBJ1-2, reads DGGITQSPKYLFRKEGQNVTLSCEQNLNHDAMYWYRQDPGQGLRLIYYSQIVNDFQKGDIAEGYSVSREKKESFPLTVTSAQKNPTAFYLCASKNPGQGNYGYTFGSGTRLTVV.

The CDR3 DNA is TGTGCCAGCAGCTTGATGCTACAGCCTAACACTGAAGCTTTCTTT. Amino acid sequence: CASSLMLQPNTEAFF. V is TRBV5-5 and J is TRBJ1-1; unclear D gene. The V end was cut by 1 base, the J end by 2 bases, with 12 bases between. The CDR3 extends over 15 amino acids. The germline V gene encodes CDR1 SGHKS and CDR2 YYEKEE (reference sequence).

J is TRBJ1-5 and V is TRBV7-2; TRBD1 matches at 9 bases. The length of the CDR3 is 16 residues. CDR1 and CDR2 (germline): SGHTA, FQGNSA. After removal of 5 bases from V and 0 bases from J, the junction contained 5 bases not matched to a gene. CDR3 loop: CASSPGTGYSNQPQHF. The CDR3 DNA is TGTGCCAGCAGCCCCGGGACAGGGTATAGCAATCAGCCCCAGCATTTT.

The chain joins TRBV4-1 to TRBJ2-5; 7 nucleotides match TRBD1. CDR1 and CDR2 from the germline V gene are MGHRA and YSYEKL. The CDR3 length is 14 residues. V was pared by 4 bases and J by 1 base, with 3 bases of the junction left unmatched. The CDR3 is CASSLGTAQETQYF. CDR3 nucleotide sequence: TGCGCCAGCAGCCTCGGGACAGCCCAAGAGACCCAGTACTTC.

The CDR3 sequence is CASSLGPGNYGYTF. The DNA of the CDR3 is TGTGCCAGCAGTCTGGGTCCGGGCAACTATGGCTACACCTTC. V and J are TRBV2 and TRBJ1-2; D uncertain. This CDR3 is built from 14 residues. Deletions cut 5 bases from V and 2 bases from J, with 12 bases between. Germline CDR1 SNHLY, CDR2 FYNNEI.

The chain recombines TRBV12-5 with TRBJ2-2; D is undetermined. The CDR3 sequence is 13 residues long. Trimming cost V 2 bases and J 6 bases, with 7 bases left between them. CDR1 LGHNT and CDR2 FRNRAP come from the germline V gene. The CDR3 loop reads CASGLSIPGELFF. CDR3 sequence (DNA): TGTGCTAGTGGTTTGTCAATACCCGGGGAGCTGTTTTTT.

The chain is built from TRBV3-1 (or the pseudogene TRBV3-2) and TRBJ2-1, with a weak D call TRBD1 (6 bases). The CDR3 spans 16 residues. Germline CDR1 and CDR2: LGHDT and YNNKEL (reference sequence). V lost 1 base and J lost 10, with 20 bases in between. The CDR3 is CASSQGGVPGDGEQFF. CDR3 DNA sequence: TGTGCCAGCAGCCAAGGAGGAGTACCAGGGGATGGCGAGCAGTTCTTC.